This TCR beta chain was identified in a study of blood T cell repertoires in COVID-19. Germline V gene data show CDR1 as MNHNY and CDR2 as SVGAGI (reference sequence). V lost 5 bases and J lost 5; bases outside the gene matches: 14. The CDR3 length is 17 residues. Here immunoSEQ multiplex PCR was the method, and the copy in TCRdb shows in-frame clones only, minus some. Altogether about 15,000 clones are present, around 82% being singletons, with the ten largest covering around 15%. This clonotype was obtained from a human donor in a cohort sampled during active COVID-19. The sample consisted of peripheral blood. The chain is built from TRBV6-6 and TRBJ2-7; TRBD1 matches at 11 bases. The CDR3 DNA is TGTGCCAGCAGTCGAAGAGCCGGGGACAGGGGGAGGGACGAGCAGTACTTC. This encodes CASSRRAGDRGRDEQYF.